This T cell receptor (beta chain) was identified during a study of T cells after yellow fever vaccination. This clonotype was seen only a few times. V was trimmed by 3 bases and J by 7 bases, leaving 9 bases between them. The CDR3 contains 12 residues. Germline CDR1 SGHVS, CDR2 FQNEAQ. TCRdb processed the 5' RACE reads anew with MiXCR; each CDR3 protein has one entry. The top ten clones hold 18% of a sample with 310,000 or so distinct CDR3 sequences, about 6.9% of them seen once. The chain uses TRBV7-8 and TRBJ1-1; D is unresolved. The receptor was derived from a man aged 18 to 35 who received the YFV17D yellow fever vaccine. Here the sequenced sample was PBMCs, taken roughly seven weeks after the first yellow fever vaccination. The CDR3 spells CASSLGGDEAFF. The CDR3 DNA sequence: TGTGCCAGCAGCTTGGGTGGCGATGAAGCTTTCTTT. Full variable domain (rest looked up from reference TRBV7-8 and TRBJ1-1): GAGVSQSPRYKVAKRGQDVALRCDPISGHVSLFWYQQALGQGPEFLTYFQNEAQLDKSGLPSDRFFAERPEGSVSTLKIQRTQQEDSAVYLCASSLGGDEAFFGQGTRLTVV.